The sequence of this TCR beta chain was determined in a study of T cell responses to AZD1222 COVID-19 vaccine. About the study: Some second doses came at about 4 weeks and others at about 12 weeks; these were pooled.

Points on this clone: Its antigen is unknown.

TCRdb's table, derived via immunoSEQ multiplex PCR, lists solely in-frame clones and lacks some. Found here are some 140,000 clones, 88% of them singletons; the top ten hold around 3%. Study conclusions and caveats: Vaccine-related CD4 TCRs covered spike, predominating at 160-218 and 743-854. Donors were largely white British and mainly female; clonal diversity was possibly underestimated.

CDR1 is SGHVS, CDR2 FQNEAQ, per germline. J lost 5 bases, V lost 6 bases, and 5 bases had no gene match. This CDR3 is built from 14 residues. The gene calls are TRBV7-8 and TRBJ2-2; 8 positions match TRBD1. This receptor was obtained from an adult in good health. Here the sequenced sample was peripheral blood, taken on day 0 of AZD1222 vaccination. CDR3 residues: CASRQGAATGELFF. CDR3 bases: TGTGCCAGCAGGCAGGGGGCGGCGACCGGGGAGCTGTTTTTT.